This TCR beta chain was recorded in a study of radiotherapy plus CTLA-4 blockade in lung cancer (dated 2018 in TCRdb). For the wider study: Objective responses occurred in about 19% of enrolled patients, and over 30% achieved disease control. General study outcomes and caveats: Early dynamic changes in blood T cell clones, together with increased serum interferon-beta after radiation, were reported as the strongest predictors of response. After treatment with radiotherapy and ipilimumab, TCR clones that originated in tumors expanded in peripheral blood.

The library was produced with the immunoSEQ multiplex PCR assay. In TCRdb, the immuneACCESS table is reduced to in-frame sequences with V and J assigned. These tables do not hold every clone; where another copy was compared, an unresolved V gene accounts for under half, and the others remain unexplained. The table for this sample lists approximately 40,000 clones; about 86% of them were counted only once. The top ten hold about 22% of the sample. Notes on this clone: No cognate antigen has been identified for it. No base quality values were provided; no much bigger clone lies one nucleotide off.

Focal radiation therapy combined with CTLA-4 blockade (ipilimumab) was tested in patients with chemo-refractory metastatic non-small-cell lung cancer. The germline V gene gives CDR1 as SGHAT and CDR2 as FQNNGV. Counted from cysteine to phenylalanine, this CDR3 has 13 amino acids. The entry retains the CDR3 DNA only, 39 bases that are in frame from base 1. Deletion took 3 bases off V and 5 bases off J, with a span of 10 bases between the germline ends. This TCR came from a human donor with non-small cell lung cancer whose response to radiotherapy plus ipilimumab could not be evaluated. The chain couples TRBV11-2 to TRBJ1-1, and perhaps TRBD1 as D gene, on 6 matching bases. Sequencing was performed on peripheral blood, taken from a patient treated with radiotherapy plus ipilimumab. The CDR3 amino acid sequence is: CASSFKGETEAFF. Here is the DNA: TGTGCCAGCAGCTTCAAGGGGGAGACTGAAGCTTTCTTT.